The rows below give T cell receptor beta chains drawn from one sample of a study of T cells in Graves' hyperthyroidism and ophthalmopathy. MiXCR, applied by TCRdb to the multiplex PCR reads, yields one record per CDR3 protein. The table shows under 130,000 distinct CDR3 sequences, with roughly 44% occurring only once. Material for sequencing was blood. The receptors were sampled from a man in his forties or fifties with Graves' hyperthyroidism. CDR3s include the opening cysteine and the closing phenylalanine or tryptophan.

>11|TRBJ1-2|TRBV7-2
CASTTDYGHTF
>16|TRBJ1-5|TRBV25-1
CASSDTNGNSNQPQHF
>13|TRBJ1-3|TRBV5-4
CASSPAAVNTIYF
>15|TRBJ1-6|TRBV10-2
CASREQRPNNSPLHF
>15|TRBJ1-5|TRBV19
CAGSIDTWGQQPQHF
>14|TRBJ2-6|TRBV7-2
CASSPVPGANVLTF
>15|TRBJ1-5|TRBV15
CATSRDRQGYQPQHF
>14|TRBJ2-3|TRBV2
CASRRFTSTDTQYF
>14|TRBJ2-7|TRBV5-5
CASSLFGGAYEQYF
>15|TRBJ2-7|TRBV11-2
CASSLGRDSSYEQYF
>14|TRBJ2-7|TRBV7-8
CASSRGTGKWEQYF
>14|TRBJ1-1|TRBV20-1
CSASKQGANTEAFF
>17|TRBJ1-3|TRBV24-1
CATSDPGRRRSGNTIYF
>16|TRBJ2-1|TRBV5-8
CASSSPGTSGSNEQFF
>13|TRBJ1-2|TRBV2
CASQGGNDYGYTF
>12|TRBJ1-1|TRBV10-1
CASSGAGREAFF
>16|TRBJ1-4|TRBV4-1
CASSQARAGGGEKLFF
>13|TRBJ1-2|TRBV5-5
CASSSNHNYGYTF
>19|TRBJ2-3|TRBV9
CASSVSGTSGGGYTDTQYF
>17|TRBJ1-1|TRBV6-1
CASSPGGTRGENTEAFF
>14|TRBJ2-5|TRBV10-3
CAISVGGVGETQYF
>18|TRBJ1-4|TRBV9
CASSVAVGGTGTNEKLFF
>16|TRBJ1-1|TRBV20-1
CSARDLTGQGGAEAFF
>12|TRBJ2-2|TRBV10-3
CAISDQTGELFF
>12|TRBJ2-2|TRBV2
CASRGTTGELFF
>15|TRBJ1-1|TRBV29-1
CSVYPGTGGNTEAFF
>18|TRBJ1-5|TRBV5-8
CASSLSRGVLHSNQPQHF
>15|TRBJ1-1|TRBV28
CASSTQGYMNTEAFF
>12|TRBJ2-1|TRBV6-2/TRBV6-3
CASRTSHNEQFF
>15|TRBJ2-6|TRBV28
CASSFGGSGANVLTF
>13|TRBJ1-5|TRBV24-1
CATSEQGGETQHF
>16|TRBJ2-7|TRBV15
CAASSRRGDRDYEQCF
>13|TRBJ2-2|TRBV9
CASSLENTGGLFF
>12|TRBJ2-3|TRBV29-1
CSVLRGTDTQYF
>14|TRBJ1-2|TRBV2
CASSGFREIYGYTF
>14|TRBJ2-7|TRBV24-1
CATSDPTGSYEQYF
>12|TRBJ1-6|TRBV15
CATAGGESPLHF
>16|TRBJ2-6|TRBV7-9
CASRLGVSSGANVLTF
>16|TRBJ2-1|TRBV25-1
CASVEVWDSSYNEQFF
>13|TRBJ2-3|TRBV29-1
CSVWAGFTDTQYF